This passage covers 11 T cell receptor beta chains from one sample sequenced in a study of Tregs in tolerant kidney transplant recipients. Data came from immunoSEQ multiplex PCR; TCRdb stores just in-frame clones and leaves some out. The table has about 72,000 clones, roughly 92% seen once. The sequencing used CD8+ T cells from blood, collected before the transplant. The receptors were gathered from a human donor who received a combined kidney and bone marrow transplant.

The chain carries TRBV11-2 and TRBJ2-1; D might be TRBD1 (5 bases). Trimming took off 5 bases at V and 10 bases at J, with 18 bases between the two ends. The germline gives CDR1 SGHAT, CDR2 FQNNGV. This CDR3 has 14 amino acids. This CDR3 reads CASSLGQGGWEQFF. The CDR3 nucleotides read TGTGCCAGCAGCCTGGGTCAGGGTGGGTGGGAGCAGTTCTTC.

The CDR3 sequence: CSVPRGDEQYF. The CDR3 DNA reads as TGCAGCGTACCCAGGGGCGACGAGCAGTACTTC. The chain couples TRBV29-1 to TRBJ2-7; D might be TRBD1 (6 bases). Looked up from germline, CDR1 is SQVTM and CDR2 is ANQGSEA. The CDR3 is made up of 11 amino acids. Trimming left V 6 bases short and J 5 bases short, with 11 bases between.

The V and J genes are TRBV6-5 and TRBJ1-2; TRBD1 is a possible D gene (6 bases). Germline assignment: CDR1 MNHEY and CDR2 SVGAGI. The CDR3 loop spans 12 amino acids. V lost 5 bases to trimming and J lost 8 bases, with 12 bases between them. The CDR3 nucleotides are TGTGCCAGCAGTCTCACAGGGTCCGGCTACACCTTC. Amino acids: CASSLTGSGYTF.

This sequence joins TRBV4-2 and TRBJ1-3, with D perhaps matching TRBD1 (6 bases). CDR1 and CDR2 (germline): LGHNA, YNFKEQ. Trimming stripped 5 bases from V and 4 bases from J, with 18 bases between. This CDR3 spans 16 amino acids. The CDR3 region is CASSTEDSRGGNTIYF. The CDR3 nucleotides read TGTGCCAGCAGCACCGAGGACAGTCGTGGAGGAAACACCATATATTTT.

The table lists this clone with a few counts. The chain recombines TRBV4-3 with TRBJ1-3; no clear D gene. V gave up 0 bases and J gave up 0 bases, with 6 bases separating them. Germline-derived CDR1 and CDR2 are LGHNA and YSLEER. CDR3 length: 15 amino acids. Written as DNA, the CDR3 is TGCGCCAGCAGCCAAGATTCAGGCTCTGGAAACACCATATATTTT. It translates to CASSQDSGSGNTIYF.

V is TRBV6-1 and J is TRBJ1-1; tentatively, D is TRBD1 (6 bases). Germline CDR1 and CDR2: MNHNS and SASEGT. The CDR3 is 15 residues long. The V end lost 0 bases, the J end lost 4 bases, and 12 bases lay between the germline ends. The CDR3 nucleotides read TGTGCCAGCAGTGAAGCTGCCAGGGGAAGCACTGAAGCTTTCTTT. Encoded protein: CASSEAARGSTEAFF.

The chain is built from TRBV6-4 and TRBJ2-1; TRBD1 matches at 8 bases. Germline V lookup: CDR1 MRHNA, CDR2 SNTAGT. The CDR3 extends over 14 amino acids. J was trimmed by 6 bases and V by 6 bases; bases with no gene match: 7. CDR3 coding DNA: TGTGCCAGCAGCTTACAGGGGGACTTCAATGAGCAGTTCTTC. Translation gives CASSLQGDFNEQFF.

The gene calls are TRBV7-3 and TRBJ2-3; no reliable D call. The CDR3 runs to 16 residues. Germline V gene data show CDR1 as SGHTA and CDR2 as FQGTGA. V was trimmed by 5 bases and J by 2 bases, leaving 17 bases between them. The CDR3 DNA sequence: TGTGCCAGCAGCCCCTCCTCGGTCCTTGTCACAGATACGCAGTATTTT. It yields the protein CASSPSSVLVTDTQYF.

In regard to this clone: The sample contains more than one DNA sequence encoding this CDR3. The chain carries TRBV4-1 and TRBJ1-6; 7 bases fit TRBD1. Unmatched junction bases numbered 3, after V lost 2 bases and J lost 5 bases. Germline-derived CDR1 and CDR2 are MGHRA and YSYEKL. The CDR3 totals 15 residues. The CDR3 coding sequence is TGCGCCAGCAGCCAATACAGGGGAAATAATTCACCCCTCCACTTT. Translated: CASSQYRGNNSPLHF.

The rearrangement uses TRBV25-1 and TRBJ1-2; D is undetermined. This CDR3 is 11 amino acids long. Trimming took 4 bases from V and 4 from J, leaving 4 bases between them. CDR1 is MGHDK, CDR2 SYGVNS, per germline. Here the CDR3 DNA reads TGTGCCAGCAGTGCTAGCTATGGCTACACCTTC. Its protein product is CASSASYGYTF.

This clone was seen once. The gene calls are TRBV15 and TRBJ1-2; a possible D gene is TRBD1 (6 bases). The germline V gene encodes CDR1 LNHNV and CDR2 YYDKDF (reference sequence). The CDR3 spans 13 residues. With 7 bases removed from V and 4 bases from J, the gap between germline ends came to 13 bases. The CDR3 sequence is CATKGQGPYGYTF. In nucleotides, the CDR3 is TGTGCCACCAAAGGCCAGGGGCCCTATGGCTACACCTTC.